This TCR beta chain was observed in a study of blood T cell repertoires in COVID-19 (dated by TCRdb to 2020 to 2021). A note on the overall study: The collaborator samples originated in the United States, Italy and Spain and spanned the acute and convalescent phases of COVID-19. The prospective study material was composed of cDNA or gDNA derived from T cells, B-cell-depleted T cells, or PBMCs. The dataset comprised deeply sampled blood TCRbeta repertoires from subjects exposed to, actively infected with, or recovered from COVID-19. The repertoires were made available in a free public database intended to serve as a resource for research on the immune response to SARS-CoV-2. Samples came from the ongoing ImmuneRACE study (first 160 participants) plus 1,254 subjects from 6 global collaborators. Sample metadata almost always included a de-identified subject ID, COVID-19 status, age in years and sex. Where available, HLA class I and class II types were taken from metadata supplied by the sample provider and were not determined by assay-based typing.

General conclusions and limits of the study: The amount of clinical and demographic metadata varied by source and participant and was provided uncurated.

Whole blood was collected in K2EDTA tubes by collaborating institutions according to the institutions' own protocols. For TCRbeta analysis, collaborator samples were shipped as frozen whole blood, as isolated PBMCs, or as DNA extracted from either sample type. TCRbeta CDR3 regions were amplified from genomic DNA using the immunoSEQ Assay, a bias-controlled multiplex PCR. Regarding the original processing steps: Within the assay, amplification of reference gene primers was used to estimate how many nucleated cells each sample contained. Sequence reads were collapsed and filtered to measure the absolute abundance of every unique TCRbeta CDR3 rearrangement. Productive Simpson clonality was computed per sample as the square root of Simpson's diversity index over productive rearrangements. What TCRdb holds here is the immuneACCESS table cut down to in-frame rearrangements. Part of the clones is not present; checked against another copy, under half of the missing clones reflect an unresolved V gene, and the others are unexplained. Clone size and the V and J calls come from that table; the DNA yielded D and trimming. This sample has 150,000 to 200,000 clones in its table, and roughly 85% of those were observed once. In total, the top ten clones hold roughly 8.2% of the sample.

CDR1 is given as ENHRY and CDR2 as SYGVKD, both from the germline V gene. The CDR3 starts with the cysteine, ends with the phenylalanine, and has 17 residues. Only the CDR3 region is kept as DNA, spanning 51 bases read in frame from base 1. Relative to germline, V is 6 bases shorter and J is 6 bases shorter, with 26 bases between their ends. This clone was counted between two and nine times. The antigen it recognizes is unknown. Base qualities were left out, and no much larger clone turns up one base away. The sample consisted of peripheral blood. This TCR was sampled from a woman between 55 and 75 years old with acute or convalescent COVID-19. Rearrangement joined TRBV10-3 to TRBJ1-2, and the D gene may be TRBD1, 5 bases matching. For the CDR3, the sequence is CAIRGGAGGLDQNGYTF. Read as DNA, the sequence is TGTGCCATCAGGGGGGGTGCAGGAGGCCTTGATCAGAATGGCTACACCTTC.